This is a list of T cell receptor beta chains from one sample in a study of T cells in narcolepsy. Libraries were prepared by immunoSEQ multiplex PCR; TCRdb keeps only in-frame clonotypes and omits some of them. In the table there are around 16,000 clones, approximately 85% of which are singletons. The source material was memory (CD45RA-) CD4+ T cells from blood. The source is a human donor in good health. CDR3s include the opening cysteine and the closing phenylalanine or tryptophan. D genes are given only for firm matches. Size values are once, few and many counts, or a class for expanded clones, and some rows have none.

V gene	J gene	D gene	CDR3 length	clone size	CDR3 protein	CDR3 DNA
TRBV5-5	TRBJ1-5	.	18	.	CASRTLPREASSNQPQHF	TGTGCCAGCAGAACCCTCCCTAGGGAAGCGAGTAGCAATCAGCCCCAGCATTTT
TRBV5-1	TRBJ1-1	.	15	.	CASSPSETVNTEAFF	TGCGCCAGCAGCCCCTCGGAGACGGTAAACACTGAAGCTTTCTTT
TRBV4-3	TRBJ1-5	.	13	.	CASSQAVLQPQHF	TGCGCCAGCAGCCAAGCAGTTCTTCAGCCCCAGCATTTT
TRBV12-1	TRBJ2-5	.	20	.	CASSPDPTSNGRTANGTQYF	TGTGCCAGCAGCCCAGACCCCACCTCTAACGGGAGGACCGCTAACGGGACCCAGTACTTC
TRBV19	TRBJ1-5	.	15	.	CASSPKTPGGQPQHF	TGTGCCAGTAGTCCTAAAACCCCGGGGGGTCAGCCCCAGCATTTT
TRBV18	TRBJ2-3	.	17	.	CASSPRRQAGGADTQYF	TGTGCCAGCTCACCCAGAAGACAGGCCGGGGGCGCAGATACGCAGTATTTT
TRBV6-1	TRBJ2-1	TRBD2	15	few	CASSELAGGYNEQFF	TGTGCCAGCAGTGAACTAGCGGGGGGGTACAATGAGCAGTTCTTC
TRBV10-2	TRBJ2-2	.	15	.	CAISWFPPPTGELFF	TGCGCCATCTCTTGGTTCCCGCCTCCCACCGGGGAGCTGTTTTTT
TRBV5-6	TRBJ1-2	.	16	.	CASSLGRAGGNYGYTF	TGTGCCAGCAGCTTGGGGCGGGCGGGGGGCAACTATGGCTACACCTTC
TRBV7-2	TRBJ2-7	.	14	.	CASSFLGGTYEQYF	TGTGCCAGCAGCTTCCTTGGGGGTACCTACGAGCAGTACTTC
TRBV12-5	TRBJ2-5	TRBD2	18	.	CASGLVPDGTSGKETQYF	TGTGCTAGTGGTTTGGTCCCGGACGGGACTAGCGGGAAGGAGACCCAGTACTTC
TRBV29-1	TRBJ1-3	.	13	.	CSVVGFPGNTIYF	TGCAGCGTTGTGGGGTTCCCTGGAAACACCATATATTTT
TRBV5-4	TRBJ1-2	.	14	.	CASSQDRGIYGYTF	TGTGCCAGCAGCCAGGATCGGGGGATCTATGGCTACACCTTC
TRBV12-5	TRBJ2-3	TRBD2	15	.	CASGFSGSGTDTQYF	TGTGCTAGTGGATTTAGCGGGAGCGGCACAGATACGCAGTATTTT
TRBV9	TRBJ1-6	.	14	.	CASSVGADNSPLHF	TGTGCCAGCAGCGTAGGGGCGGACAATTCACCCCTCCACTTT
TRBV5-1	TRBJ2-5	.	15	.	CASSLAGPRQETQYF	TGCGCCAGCAGCTTGGCGGGGCCCCGGCAAGAGACCCAGTACTTC
TRBV6-1	TRBJ2-4	.	17	.	CASSEVGGPRSKNIQYF	TGTGCCAGCAGTGAAGTGGGGGGGCCACGGTCCAAAAACATTCAGTACTTC
TRBV27	TRBJ2-1	.	13	.	CASSLPGSNEQFF	TGTGCCAGCAGTTTACCAGGCTCCAATGAGCAGTTCTTC
TRBV15	TRBJ1-5	.	14	.	CATTAGYSNQPQHF	TGTGCCACCACGGCAGGGTATAGCAATCAGCCCCAGCATTTT
TRBV7-2	TRBJ2-3	.	16	.	CASSLGQGDMIDTQYF	TGTGCCAGCAGCTTAGGGCAAGGGGATATGATAGATACGCAGTATTTT
TRBV5-5	TRBJ1-3	TRBD1	17	.	CASSISTGGYSGNTIYF	TGTGCCAGCAGCATTTCGACAGGGGGTTACTCTGGAAACACCATATATTTT
TRBV10-3	TRBJ2-5	.	15	.	CAISGRDRASETQYF	TGTGCCATCAGTGGCAGGGACCGGGCGAGTGAGACCCAGTACTTC
TRBV9	TRBJ1-3	.	15	once	CASSPHSAGGDTIYF	TGTGCCAGCAGCCCCCATAGTGCGGGGGGAGACACCATATATTTT
TRBV7-9	TRBJ2-1	TRBD2	14	once	CASRSGSQYNEQFF	TGTGCCAGCAGAAGCGGGAGCCAATACAATGAGCAGTTCTTC
TRBV4-1	TRBJ1-2	TRBD1	17	few	CASSQDRQGAQDYGYTF	TGCGCCAGCAGCCAAGATCGTCAGGGGGCGCAAGACTATGGCTACACCTTC
TRBV5-1	TRBJ1-2	.	15	.	CASSTNHRANYGYTF	TGCGCCAGCAGTACTAACCACAGGGCCAACTATGGCTACACCTTC
TRBV5-1	TRBJ2-1	TRBD2	15	.	CASSFLAGAHNEQFF	TGCGCCAGCAGCTTTTTAGCGGGAGCGCACAATGAGCAGTTCTTC
TRBV4-2	TRBJ1-1	.	14	.	CASSLQAGNTEAFF	TGTGCCAGCAGCCTCCAGGCAGGGAACACTGAAGCTTTCTTT
TRBV7-9	TRBJ2-5	.	15	few	CASSLLSGLGETQYF	TGCGCCAGCAGCCTCCTTTCCGGCCTTGGGGAGACCCAGTACTTC
TRBV9	TRBJ2-7	TRBD1	15	.	CGSSVGQGRFYEQYF	TGTGGCAGCAGCGTCGGACAGGGGCGGTTCTACGAGCAGTACTTC
TRBV11-2	TRBJ2-7	.	14	.	CASSLPGLPVEQYF	TGTGCCAGCAGCTTACCGGGTCTTCCGGTGGAGCAGTACTTC
TRBV5-1	TRBJ2-7	.	12	.	CASSPPEGEQYF	TGCGCCAGCAGCCCTCCTGAAGGAGAGCAGTACTTC
TRBV7-2	TRBJ1-2	TRBD1	12	.	CASTQGADGYTF	TGTGCCAGCACCCAGGGGGCGGATGGCTACACCTTC
TRBV7-9	TRBJ2-5	TRBD2	17	.	CASSLGAGGPPGETQYF	TGTGCCAGCAGCTTAGGTGCGGGAGGGCCTCCAGGGGAGACCCAGTACTTC
TRBV4-1	TRBJ1-4	.	15	.	CASSQVGASNEKLFF	TGCGCCAGCAGCCAAGTGGGAGCCTCTAATGAAAAACTGTTTTTT
TRBV9	TRBJ2-5	.	15	once	CASSVGGAVLETQYF	TGTGCCAGCAGCGTAGGAGGGGCGGTCCTCGAGACCCAGTACTTC
TRBV11-2	TRBJ2-5	TRBD2	15	.	CASSFEGLAGGTQYF	TGTGCCAGCAGCTTCGAGGGACTAGCGGGTGGGACCCAGTACTTC
TRBV6-1	TRBJ2-1	TRBD2	15	.	CASSWGTSGYNEQFF	TGTGCCAGCAGCTGGGGGACTAGCGGATACAATGAGCAGTTCTTC
TRBV2	TRBJ2-7	.	13	.	CASSEAGKYEQYF	TGTGCCAGCAGTGAGGCCGGGAAGTACGAGCAGTACTTC
TRBV2	TRBJ1-6	.	12	few	CASRETDSPLHF	TGTGCCAGCAGGGAGACCGATTCACCCCTCCACTTT
TRBV29-1	TRBJ2-2	.	12	.	CSVGWGTGELFF	TGCAGCGTTGGGTGGGGCACCGGGGAGCTGTTTTTT
TRBV4-1	TRBJ1-2	.	17	.	CASSPLVQNRKTYGYTF	TGCGCCAGCAGCCCCCTTGTCCAGAACCGAAAGACCTATGGCTACACCTTC
TRBV29-1	TRBJ2-5	.	12	.	CSVLGAGETQYF	TGCAGCGTTTTAGGGGCGGGGGAGACCCAGTACTTC
TRBV11-2	TRBJ2-5	TRBD1	15	.	CASSPDRVRGETQYF	TGTGCCAGCAGCCCGGACAGGGTTAGAGGGGAGACCCAGTACTTC
TRBV5-6	TRBJ2-1	.	14	.	CASTRRGRANEQFF	TGTGCCAGCACCAGGAGGGGGCGCGCCAATGAGCAGTTCTTC
TRBV19	TRBJ2-4	TRBD1	17	few	CASRPRQGASAKNIQYF	TGTGCCAGTAGGCCTCGACAGGGGGCTTCAGCCAAAAACATTCAGTACTTC
TRBV6-1	TRBJ2-7	.	13	.	CASRWGAGYEQYF	TGTGCCAGCCGGTGGGGGGCAGGATACGAGCAGTACTTC
TRBV7-9	TRBJ1-3	.	15	few	CASSPPRRAGNTIYF	TGTGCCAGCAGCCCTCCCCGCAGGGCTGGAAACACCATATATTTT
TRBV5-4	TRBJ2-7	TRBD2	14	few	CASSFPGLAGEQYF	TGTGCCAGCAGTTTTCCGGGACTAGCGGGCGAGCAGTACTTC
TRBV25-1	TRBJ1-2	.	13	.	CASSVGANYGYTF	TGTGCCAGCAGTGTAGGGGCGAACTATGGCTACACCTTC
TRBV27	TRBJ1-1	.	14	.	CASSSNRLGTEAFF	TGTGCCAGCAGTTCGAACCGCCTGGGGACTGAAGCTTTCTTT
TRBV4-2	TRBJ1-6	.	15	.	CASSQSPGYNSPLHF	TGTGCCAGCAGCCAAAGCCCAGGGTATAATTCACCCCTCCACTTT
TRBV6-1	TRBJ2-3	TRBD2	17	few	CASSGPLAGASTDTQYF	TGTGCCAGCAGTGGACCCTTAGCGGGGGCCAGCACAGATACGCAGTATTTT
TRBV11-2	TRBJ1-2	.	13	.	CASSLAADRVYTF	TGTGCCAGCAGCTTAGCTGCGGACAGAGTCTACACCTTC
TRBV5-1	TRBJ2-3	.	14	.	CASSLDGGTDTQYF	TGCGCCAGCAGCTTGGATGGGGGCACAGATACGCAGTATTTT
TRBV7-2	TRBJ2-1	TRBD1	17	.	CASSLASGTGRPNEQFF	TGTGCCAGCAGCTTGGCCTCCGGGACAGGGCGCCCCAATGAGCAGTTCTTC